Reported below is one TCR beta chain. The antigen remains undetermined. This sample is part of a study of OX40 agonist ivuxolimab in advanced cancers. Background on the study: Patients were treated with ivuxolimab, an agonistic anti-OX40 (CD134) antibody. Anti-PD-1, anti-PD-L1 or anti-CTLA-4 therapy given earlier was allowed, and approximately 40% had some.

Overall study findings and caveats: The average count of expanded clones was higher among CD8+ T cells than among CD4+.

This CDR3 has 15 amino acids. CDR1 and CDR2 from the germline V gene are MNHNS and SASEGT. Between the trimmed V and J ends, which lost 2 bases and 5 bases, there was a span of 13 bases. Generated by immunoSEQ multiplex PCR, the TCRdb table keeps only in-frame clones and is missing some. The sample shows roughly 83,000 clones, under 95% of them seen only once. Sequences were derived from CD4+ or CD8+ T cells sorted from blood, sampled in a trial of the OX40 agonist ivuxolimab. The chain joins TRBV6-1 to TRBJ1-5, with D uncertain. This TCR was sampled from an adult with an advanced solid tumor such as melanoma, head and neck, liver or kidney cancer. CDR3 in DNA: TGTGCCAGCAGTGAAATTATCGGGAGATATCAGCCCCAGCATTTT. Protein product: CASSEIIGRYQPQHF.